The 26 T cell receptor beta chains below come from one sample, sequenced in a study of technical replicates of blood from several donors. Produced via immunoSEQ multiplex PCR; TCRdb's table is partial and in-frame only. The sample lists about 63,000 clones, around 87% seen once, with about 5.1% in the top ten. Source material: PBMCs. These receptors were obtained from a human donor in good health. Some clones in this sample may be carry-over from other donors' samples.

The genes are TRBV4-2 and TRBJ2-7; 8 bases fit TRBD1. J was trimmed by 4 bases and V by 4 bases; bases with no gene match: 12. CDR1 is LGHNA, CDR2 YNFKEQ, per germline. This CDR3 comprises 16 residues. CDR3 DNA: TGTGCCAGCAGCCCCCTCGGAGGACAGGGTGGGTACGAGCAGTACTTC. It translates to CASSPLGGQGGYEQYF.

The gene calls are TRBV30 and TRBJ2-1; D gene ambiguous. CDR3 length: 13 amino acids. CDR1 and CDR2 (germline): GTSNPN, SVGIG (reference sequence). V gave up 0 bases and J gave up 6 bases, with 9 bases separating them. CDR3 protein: CAWSVTVVNEQFF. Written as DNA, the CDR3 is TGTGCCTGGAGTGTAACGGTTGTCAATGAGCAGTTCTTC.

The chain has TRBV7-9 and TRBJ1-5, with D unclear. CDR1 and CDR2 from the germline V gene are SEHNR and FQNEAQ (reference sequence). The CDR3 extends over 14 amino acids. V lost 5 bases and J 0 bases, leaving 8 bases between the germline ends. The CDR3 region is CASSLLYSNQPQHF. The DNA for the CDR3 is TGTGCCAGCAGCCTCCTATATAGCAATCAGCCCCAGCATTTT. The entire variable domain, with the rest obtained from reference TRBV7-9 and TRBJ1-5, is as follows: DTGVSQNPRHKITKRGQNVTFRCDPISEHNRLYWYRQTLGQGPEFLTYFQNEAQLEKSRLLSDRFSAERPKGSFSTLEIQRTEQGDSAMYLCASSLLYSNQPQHFGDGTRLSIL.

The chain joins TRBV5-1 to TRBJ2-5, with D uncertain. The CDR3 spans 14 residues. With 0 bases removed from V and 1 base from J, the gap between germline ends came to 7 bases. From germline, CDR1 is SGHRS and CDR2 YFSETQ. The CDR3 DNA is TGCGCCAGCAGCTTGGTACAAAGCCAAGAGACCCAGTACTTC. It codes for CASSLVQSQETQYF.

In this sample, this clone turned up a few times. The chain is built from TRBV9 and TRBJ1-2; 7 bases map to TRBD1. Germline CDR1 reads SGDLS; CDR2 reads YYNGEE. There are 16 residues in the CDR3. V lost 0 bases and J lost 9; bases outside the gene matches: 14. DNA for the CDR3: TGTGCCAGCAGCGTAGCTGGGGGACAGCGGGTTGGACGCTACACCTTC. Protein sequence: CASSVAGGQRVGRYTF. Together with reference TRBV9 and TRBJ1-2, the CDR3 gives the full variable domain: DSGVTQTPKHLITATGQRVTLRCSPRSGDLSVYWYQQSLDQGLQFLIQYYNGEERAKGNILERFSAQQFPDLHSELNLSSLELGDSALYFCASSVAGGQRVGRYTFGSGTRLTVV.

This chain uses TRBV9 with TRBJ2-6; D remains ambiguous. This CDR3 contains 14 residues. The germline V gene encodes CDR1 SGDLS and CDR2 YYNGEE. Trimming shortened V by 2 bases and J by 0 bases, and 3 bases separated the two germline ends. CDR3 sequence: CASSVSSGANVLTF. The CDR3 DNA reads TGTGCCAGCAGCGTGAGCTCTGGGGCCAACGTCCTGACTTTC.

The CDR3 here is CASSLAGDGFTEAFF. CDR3 bases: TGTGCCAGCAGTCTGGCCGGGGATGGGTTCACTGAAGCTTTCTTT. This chain uses TRBV7-2 with TRBJ1-1; D is ambiguous. Germline CDR1 reads SGHTA; CDR2 reads FQGNSA. Trimming cost V 6 bases and J 4 bases, with 18 bases left between them. This CDR3 region has 15 residues.

V is TRBV29-1 and J is TRBJ1-2, with 7 positions matching TRBD1. Germline loops: CDR1 SQVTM, CDR2 ANQGSEA. The CDR3 contains 13 residues. The ends lost 8 bases at V and 8 bases at J; junction bases unmatched: 14. CDR3: CSTGGTEGFGYTF. The CDR3 coding sequence is TGCAGCACTGGCGGGACAGAGGGGTTCGGCTACACCTTC.

The CDR3 reads CASSLTRPRRRETQYF. The DNA of the CDR3 is TGTGCCAGCAGCCTGACCAGACCTAGGAGACGAGAGACCCAGTACTTC. The V call is TRBV7-9, the J call TRBJ2-5; D is unresolved. The V gene lost 5 bases and the J gene lost 4 bases, with 20 bases spanning the gap. Germline V lookup: CDR1 SEHNR, CDR2 FQNEAQ (reference sequence). The CDR3 is 16 residues long. Together with reference TRBV7-9 and TRBJ2-5, the CDR3 gives the full variable domain: DTGVSQNPRHKITKRGQNVTFRCDPISEHNRLYWYRQTLGQGPEFLTYFQNEAQLEKSRLLSDRFSAERPKGSFSTLEIQRTEQGDSAMYLCASSLTRPRRRETQYFGPGTRLLVL.

The genes are TRBV5-1 and TRBJ2-5, with 13 nucleotides matching TRBD2. From germline, CDR1 is SGHRS and CDR2 YFSETQ. CDR3 length: 17 amino acids. The trim removed 3 bases at V and 3 bases at J, leaving 8 bases unmatched. CDR3 sequence (DNA): TGCGCCAGCAGCTCCAAAACACTAGCGGGAGGGGAAGAGACCCAGTACTTC. Residues: CASSSKTLAGGEETQYF.

The chain couples TRBV11-2 to TRBJ2-7; TRBD1 matches at 9 bases. Looked up from germline, CDR1 is SGHAT and CDR2 is FQNNGV. The CDR3 is made up of 12 amino acids. The trim removed 11 bases at V and 2 bases at J, leaving 4 bases unmatched. CDR3 nucleotides: TGTGCCGGGGGACAGGGACCCTACGAGCAGTACTTC. Translation gives CAGGQGPYEQYF.

The chain recombines TRBV30 with TRBJ1-5, with D hard to call. Trimming left V 5 bases short and J 1 base short, with 9 bases between. This CDR3 region has 13 residues. The germline CDR1 and CDR2 sequences are GTSNPN and SVGIG (reference sequence). This chain's CDR3 is CAWGGGSNQPQHF. The CDR3 DNA reads as TGTGCCTGGGGCGGAGGAAGCAATCAGCCCCAGCATTTT.

The J gene is TRBJ1-1, the V gene TRBV30, with D maybe TRBD1 (5 bases). The CDR3 is 13 amino acids. Germline CDR1 and CDR2: GTSNPN and SVGIG (reference sequence). V lost 0 bases and J 1 base, leaving 6 bases between the germline ends. This CDR3 reads CAWSVRGNTEAFF. The CDR3 DNA reads TGTGCCTGGAGTGTAAGGGGGAACACTGAAGCTTTCTTT. The complete variable domain, with remaining parts taken from reference TRBV30 and TRBJ1-1, reads SQTIHQWPATLVQPVGSPLSLECTVEGTSNPNLYWYRQAAGRGLQLLFYSVGIGQISSEVPQNLSASRPQDRQFILSSKKLLLSDSGFYLCAWSVRGNTEAFFGQGTRLTVV.

The chain combines TRBV7-6 with TRBJ2-2, with 10 nucleotides matching TRBD1. Germline CDR1 and CDR2: SGHVS and FNYEAQ. The V gene end was trimmed by 2 bases and the J gene end by 6 bases; junction bases not matched to a gene: 6. The CDR3 loop spans 16 amino acids. Here the CDR3 DNA reads TGTGCCAGCAGCTTAAAGGACAGGGGGATCGCCGGGGAGCTGTTTTTT. Protein product: CASSLKDRGIAGELFF.

The chain has TRBV10-3 and TRBJ2-5; 10 nucleotides match TRBD1. V lost 5 bases and J lost 4; bases outside the gene matches: 1. The germline V gene encodes CDR1 ENHRY and CDR2 SYGVKD. The CDR3 has 13 amino acids. The CDR3 DNA sequence: TGTGCCATCAGTTGGGACAGGGGAGAGACCCAGTACTTC. It encodes CAISWDRGETQYF.

This rearrangement joins TRBV9 to TRBJ2-7, with D tentatively TRBD1 (6 bases). This CDR3 has 17 amino acids. Germline V gene data show CDR1 as SGDLS and CDR2 as YYNGEE. Trimming stripped 2 bases from V and 5 bases from J, with 23 bases between. The CDR3 reads CASSVQERGKFLHEQYF. In DNA form, the CDR3 reads TGTGCCAGCAGCGTTCAGGAGAGGGGGAAATTTCTCCACGAGCAGTACTTC.

The chain uses TRBV6-1 and TRBJ2-7; D is unclear. Germline CDR1 and CDR2: MNHNS and SASEGT. The CDR3 loop spans 13 amino acids. V was trimmed by 6 bases and J by 2 bases, leaving 11 bases between them. CDR3 DNA: TGTGCCAGCAGGCCTAGACCGGCCTACGAGCAGTACTTC. Its protein is CASRPRPAYEQYF.

This clone was detected once. The chain joins TRBV27 to TRBJ2-7; D possibly corresponds to TRBD2 (5 bases). The CDR3 has 13 amino acids. Germline loops: CDR1 MNHEY, CDR2 SMNVEV (reference sequence). V lost 5 bases, J lost 2 bases, and 10 bases lay in between. Here the CDR3 reads CASSLPGAYEQYF. DNA of the CDR3: TGTGCCAGCAGTCTCCCCGGGGCCTACGAGCAGTACTTC.

V is TRBV7-7 and J is TRBJ1-5; D is unresolved. CDR3 length equals 13 residues. Germline-derived CDR1 and CDR2 are SSHAT and FNYEAQ (reference sequence). Trimming took 1 base from V and 4 from J, leaving 5 bases between them. The CDR3 loop reads CASSLGPNQPQHF. Written as DNA, the CDR3 is TGTGCCAGCAGCTTAGGGCCTAATCAGCCCCAGCATTTT.

In nucleotides, the CDR3 is TGCAGCGTTACCGGACAGTTCTCCTACGAGCAGTACTTC. This translates into CSVTGQFSYEQYF. V usage is TRBV29-1 and J usage is TRBJ2-7, with D perhaps matching TRBD1 (6 bases). Trimming removed 5 bases from V and 0 bases from J, with 11 bases in between. CDR1 is SQVTM, CDR2 ANQGSEA, per germline. The CDR3 spans 13 residues.

The chain is built from TRBV27 and TRBJ2-3; no clear D gene. V was cut by 8 bases and J by 4 bases, with 10 bases left in between. The CDR3 length is 12 residues. CDR1 is MNHEY and CDR2 is SMNVEV in the germline V gene (reference sequence). CDR3 bases: TGTGCCAGCGGGCCCATAGCAGATACGCAGTATTTT. This encodes CASGPIADTQYF.

This clone was counted between two and nine times. The chain employs TRBV7-9 and TRBJ1-2; 8 nucleotides line up with TRBD1. The CDR3 has 15 residues. In germline, CDR1 is SEHNR, CDR2 FQNEAQ (reference sequence). V was clipped by 5 bases and J by 8 bases; unmatched bases: 13. CDR3: CASSPPIGQGSGYTF. CDR3 DNA sequence: TGTGCCAGCAGCCCCCCGATCGGACAGGGCTCCGGCTACACCTTC.

V gene TRBV11-2 combines with J gene TRBJ2-3; the D gene is possibly TRBD2 (5 bases). This CDR3 spans 15 amino acids. Trimming removed 4 bases from V and 0 bases from J, with 11 bases in between. Germline assignment: CDR1 SGHAT and CDR2 FQNNGV. CDR3 protein: CASSSGWTSTDTQYF. CDR3 bases: TGTGCCAGCAGCTCGGGGTGGACTAGCACAGATACGCAGTATTTT.

V and J are TRBV7-2 and TRBJ1-3; D perhaps matches TRBD1 (6 bases). Germline values: CDR1 SGHTA, CDR2 FQGNSA. This CDR3 comprises 15 residues. V was cut by 8 bases and J by 4 bases, with 18 bases left in between. The CDR3 is CASSSGGPVGNTIYF. CDR3 bases: TGTGCCAGCTCCTCGGGGGGCCCGGTCGGAAACACCATATATTTT.

The rearrangement links TRBV29-1 to TRBJ2-5; a weak D match, TRBD1 (6 bases). V was clipped by 4 bases and J by 5 bases, with 20 bases between them. From germline, CDR1 is SQVTM and CDR2 ANQGSEA. The CDR3 is 15 residues long. CDR3 sequence (DNA): TGCAGCGTTGCTAAAGGGGGACACGTTTCGGAGACCCAGTACTTC. This sequence encodes CSVAKGGHVSETQYF.

This rearrangement joins TRBV19 to TRBJ2-1; TRBD2 matches 7 bases. Germline V gene sequence: CDR1 LNHDA, CDR2 SQIVND (reference sequence). The CDR3 consists of 15 residues. Trimming took 3 bases from V and 3 from J; bases not matched to a gene: 5. This chain's CDR3 is CASSIGGGLYNEQFF. CDR3 nucleotides: TGTGCCAGTAGTATCGGCGGGGGTCTCTACAATGAGCAGTTCTTC.